Reported below is one T cell receptor (beta chain). The target antigen is unknown. The DNA is left out, because the CDR3 cannot be placed on it with certainty; the CDR3 is given as TCRdb lists it. With 60 Vbeta and 13 Jbeta primers, the PCR was carried out. Under the authors' procedure: Approximately 12 million of tens of millions of unique TCR beta chains were shared, per a later count. The table came from immunoSEQ multiplex PCR; TCRdb's copy has only in-frame clones and leaves some out. Clonal size and the V and J genes are those of that table, whereas D and trimming came from the DNA. The sample gives around 150,000 clones, just under 80% of which show up once; about 4.3% is in the top ten. The data stem from a study of cytomegalovirus exposure and HLA in healthy donors. Findings and limits, study-wide: CMV serostatus was the sole immune exposure data available.

Samples came from healthy bone marrow donors. Sequenced sample: PBMCs. The receptor comes from a man aged 30 to 45 in good health.

CDR3 protein: CASRGYLCFGYTF. The chain carries TRBV21-1 and TRBJ1-2. TRBV21-1 is a listed pseudogene. From its first to its last residue, the CDR3 has 13 amino acids.